This paragraph covers one TCR beta chain sequence. The antigen it binds to is not known. No clone much larger than this one lies a single base away; base qualities are absent. TCR CDR3 regions were amplified from genomic DNA by multiplex PCR using the deep immunoSEQ assay. Extracted genomic DNA from each cell subset was distributed evenly across all wells of several immunoSEQ 96-well plates, and each plate was treated as a replicate. For sorted subsets, around 200 ng genomic DNA, equal to some 30,000 T cell genomes, was loaded into each replicate PCR. The purified libraries were quantified using a Qubit 3.0 fluorometer, sized with a Bioanalyzer 2100, and then quantified again using the KAPA Library Quantification kit. Each immunoSEQ 96-well plate was sequenced on its own single-read 150-cycle Illumina NextSeq 550 flow cell. In the source study's methods: Because only junctional sequences without quality scores were contained in the immunoSEQ output, filtering matching that applied to full-length reads could not be performed. Sequences were annotated with PyIR, a Python wrapper for IgBLAST v1.9, and V/J genes and CDR3 were assigned using IMGT germline references. Any read was removed if the V/J assignment was weak (E-value above 1e-6), the CDR3 was missing, or the read contained stop codons, out-of-frame junctions, or ambiguous translated residues. A V3J clonotype was defined by an identical inferred V gene, J gene, and CDR3 amino acid sequence. Percentage overlap between repertoires was calculated by dividing the number of shared unique clonotypes by the size of the smaller repertoire. Three approaches were used to assess repertoire richness: RTK rarefaction, the Chao1 estimator, and Recon v2.1 estimates of unobserved clonotypes. For all TCRbeta clonotypes obtained by the gDNA method from a few donors, generation probabilities were computed with OLGA. Entries here come from immuneACCESS through TCRdb and include only in-frame sequences with V and J called. Some clones fail to appear in such tables; in the studies checked, an unresolved V gene covers under half of the shortfall, and the cause of the remainder is unknown. V and J calls and clone size follow that table, whereas D and trimming were derived from the DNA. The sample contains roughly 600,000 clones, 95% to 98% of them found a single time. The ten largest account for 0.3% of the sample.

CD8 naive samples were CD45RO-negative cells positively selected for CCR7, giving a CD45RA+CCR7+ population that excluded TemRA cells. Healthy HIV-negative adults with no recently reported acute infections or vaccinations were included as donors. Only Caucasian adults living in Nashville, Tennessee, USA were represented among the donors. Blood was collected by leukapheresis, and PBMCs were isolated by Ficoll-Histopaque density gradient centrifugation and then cryopreserved in liquid nitrogen vapor phase. Analytical flow cytometry was used to check the purity and quantity of every magnetically sorted T cell population. Genomic DNA was isolated from each sorted fraction and quantified by UV absorbance on a Nanodrop 2000c. Measured from the cysteine to the phenylalanine, the CDR3 is 16 residues long. Solely the CDR3 DNA is kept, with 48 bases framed from the first base. CDR1 and CDR2 are read off the germline V gene (reference sequence) as PRHDT and FYEKMQ. Ends trimmed: V by 4 bases, J by 2 bases; bases unmatched to a gene: 7.

This sample was included in a study of shared clonotypes between healthy human individuals (TCRdb year 2020). Regarding the study in general: The cohort included three men and a couple of women between 18 and 49 years of age. Per donor, leukapheresis produced somewhere between about 0.85 and 9.5 billion PBMCs. To increase sequencing depth and limit assay-specific biases, different laboratories used diverse techniques to prepare libraries and sequence TCR repertoires. For each donor, CD4 naive and CD4 memory were each given three plates, CD8 naive was given two plates, and CD8 memory was given one plate. The study deeply sequenced blood TCR repertoires of about 5 healthy adults to estimate repertoire size and the extent of clonotype sharing between individuals. Overall results and qualifications from the work: Only blood was sampled, and tissue TCR repertoires likely differ from those in blood. Larger estimated clonotype richness was generally found for naive subsets than for memory subsets. Pairwise subsampling indicated that sequencing depth was expected to affect the degree of clonotype sharing among donors. The small number of donors limited the genetic and exposure-history diversity represented. Clonotypes shared by all four sorted-subset donors showed higher generation probabilities than non-shared clonotypes. When four donors were compared, the shared fraction of clonotypes was about 5.4% for naive CD4, about 4% for naive CD8, more than 2% for memory CD4, and 0.35% to 0.5% for memory CD8. Incomplete sequencing was indicated by rarefaction of sorted-subset datasets, despite the large sequencing depth.

The sequenced sample consisted of naive CD8+ T cells sorted from blood. The meaning of the sample's cell subset or site label: CD45RA+CCR7+. Rearrangement joined TRBV13 to TRBJ2-7; 11 bases in the junction line up with TRBD2. This sequence originates from a young man in good health. CDR3 reads: CASSSPTSGIPYEQYF. At the DNA level, the sequence is TGTGCCAGCAGCTCACCGACTAGCGGGATCCCCTACGAGCAGTACTTC. With all but the CDR3 taken from the reference TRBV13 and TRBJ2-7 genes, the full variable domain is: AAGVIQSPRHLIKEKRETATLKCYPIPRHDTVYWYQQGPGQDPQFLISFYEKMQSDKGSIPDRFSAQQFSDYHSELNMSSLELGDSALYFCASSSPTSGIPYEQYFGPGTRLTVT.